This T cell receptor (beta chain) is from a study of T cells in severe cutaneous drug reactions (dated by TCRdb to the late 2010s). For context, the study as a whole: Between the early 2010s and the late 2010s, patients were recruited from Taiwan, Thailand and a European registry network. Patients in either the acute or the recovery stage provided biological samples, such as blister fluids/cells and PBMC. The Naranjo algorithm and the ALDEN drug causality algorithm were used to identify the culprit drug. Enrollment was limited to patients whose SJS/TEN or DRESS diagnosis was probable or definite according to RegiSCAR criteria. To build the libraries, iRepertoire multiplex PCR was used, and the authors pointed to a comparison in which iRepertoire and 5' RACE methods, with or without UMI, captured abundant clonotypes similarly. Bulk TCR sequencing was combined with single-cell sequencing, quantitative PCR validation, functional assays and transgenic mouse experiments. General study outcomes and caveats: The authors stated that further study is still needed to find out whether the public TCR applies more generally to SJS/TEN caused by other drugs. All seven CBZ-SJS/TEN blister samples contained a public TCRbeta CDR3 (mean roughly 15%), which was undetectable or scarce in tolerant-control and healthy-donor PBMC.

Sequencing was performed on donors who were patients with carbamazepine-induced Stevens-Johnson syndrome or toxic epidermal necrolysis (CBZ-SJS/TEN). To search for drug-specific clonotypes, the T cell receptor repertoires of patients with drug-induced severe cutaneous adverse reactions were profiled by next-generation sequencing. RNA was isolated from either blister cells of skin lesions or peripheral blood mononuclear cells. About this clonotype itself: Its antigen is unknown.

For both bulk and single-cell sequencing, libraries were prepared with the iRepertoire multiplex PCR system using TCR subtype-specific primers. Multiplex PCR with primers aimed at the V, D and J gene regions produced the bulk TCR beta libraries. Each sample contributed roughly 90-550 ng of RNA as input for preparing the bulk TCR library. An Illumina MiSeq was used to sequence bulk TCR beta amplicons. The source study handled its data this way. Sample misassignments and low-quality sequencing reads were removed through quality control steps. CDR3 was defined as the amino acids between the V-gene Y[YFLI]C motif and the J-segment [FW]GXGT motif. TRBV and TRBJ gene assignments and CDR3 clonotypes followed the IMGT database. Per-sample TRBV expression was normalized to the mean of the same gene in PBMC from 44 healthy donors. Each CDR3 protein sequence appears as one entry after TCRdb reprocessed the reads, and no DNA is included. Clone size and V and J calls follow TCRdb, not the original study. This sample's table has entries for roughly 7,000 distinct CDR3 sequences. The top ten hold less than 35% of the sample.

Sequences were obtained from cells from a skin blister. The cell subset or site tag for this specimen amounts to: unsorted cells from skin lesion blisters. The clonotype comes from a human donor with toxic epidermal necrolysis, a severe cutaneous drug reaction.

The CDR3 loop reads CASSVEGGAGYNEQFF. This chain joins TRBV9 to TRBJ2-1; the D call of TRBD2 rests on TCRdb alone, since no DNA is present to check it. The CDR3, from cysteine to phenylalanine, totals 16 residues. Only the protein sequence is given. The germline V gene gives CDR1 as SGDLS and CDR2 as YYNGEE.